This T cell receptor (beta chain) was found in a study of OX40 agonist ivuxolimab in advanced cancers. Overall study: Averaging 60 years in age, with a range of 23 to 79, the cohort was about 85% male.

Some clones are missing from TCRdb's copy, which holds only in-frame ones; the method was immunoSEQ multiplex PCR. Among roughly 80,000 clones listed, roughly four fifths were seen once. The CDR3 spans 15 residues. Germline CDR1 is MNHEY and CDR2 is SMNVEV (reference sequence). V was clipped by 8 bases and J by 4 bases, with 17 bases between them. Study observations and caveats: At doses 0.1 to 3.0 mg/kg, CD4+ and CD8+ clones expanded.

As for this clone: No antigen is known for it.

This TCR was recovered from an adult with an advanced solid tumor such as melanoma, head and neck, liver or kidney cancer. This chain uses TRBV27 with TRBJ1-4; D is unclear. The sequencing used CD4+ or CD8+ T cells sorted from blood, collected in a trial of the OX40 agonist ivuxolimab. CDR3 sequence (DNA): TGTGCCAGCTTCGGGCTAGGGAATGGTAATGAAAAACTGTTTTTT. The encoded protein is CASFGLGNGNEKLFF.